This TCR beta chain derives from a study of T cell responses to AZD1222 COVID-19 vaccine. Study-level results: Reports indicate that nearly half of spike-specific TCRs are directed at unmutated variant regions. AZD1222 recipients seropositive at baseline numbered only 5 to 7. The repertoires were collected only after the peak T cell response. There were mostly white British donors and more females than males, and clonal diversity was possibly underestimated.

Only a few counts were recorded for this clone. As yet, its antigen is unknown. Some clones are missing from TCRdb's copy, which holds only in-frame ones; the method was immunoSEQ multiplex PCR. The sample records about 140,000 clones, roughly 90% being singletons. The CDR3 has 11 residues. The germline CDR1 and CDR2 sequences are SGHTA and FQGNSA. Deletions cut 7 bases from V and 3 bases from J, with 7 bases between. The sequence was obtained from an adult who received the AZD1222 COVID-19 vaccine. The rearrangement links TRBV7-2 to TRBJ2-7; D is ambiguous. The sample here was peripheral blood, taken 28 days after the second AZD1222 dose. The CDR3 reads CASIDGYEQYF. CDR3 sequence (DNA): TGTGCCAGCATCGACGGCTACGAGCAGTACTTC.